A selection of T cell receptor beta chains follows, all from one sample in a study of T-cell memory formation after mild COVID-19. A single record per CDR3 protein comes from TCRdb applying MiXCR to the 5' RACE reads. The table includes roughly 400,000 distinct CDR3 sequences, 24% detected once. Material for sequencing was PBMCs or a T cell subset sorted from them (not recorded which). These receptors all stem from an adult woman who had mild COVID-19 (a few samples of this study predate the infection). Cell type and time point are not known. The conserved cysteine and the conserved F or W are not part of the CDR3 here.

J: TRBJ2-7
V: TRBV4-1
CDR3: ASSQDISRGLASY

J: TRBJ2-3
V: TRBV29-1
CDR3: SVGPGVPLADTQY

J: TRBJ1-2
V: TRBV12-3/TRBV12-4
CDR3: ASSLRTANYGYT

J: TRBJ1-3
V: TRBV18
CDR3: ASSPLPQGTGNTIY

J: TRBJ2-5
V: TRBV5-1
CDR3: ASKAGGRETKY

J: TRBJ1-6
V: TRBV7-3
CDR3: ASSRDRGLSPLH

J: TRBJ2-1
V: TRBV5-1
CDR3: ASSPPPASGHHNEQF

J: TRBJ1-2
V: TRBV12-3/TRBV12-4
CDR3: ASSLRRTGGNGYT

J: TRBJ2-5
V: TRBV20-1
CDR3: SARSGGPKETQY

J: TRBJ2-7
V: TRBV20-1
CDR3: SARDTGTYEQY

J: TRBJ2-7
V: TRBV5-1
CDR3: ASSKYGPGAGDEQY

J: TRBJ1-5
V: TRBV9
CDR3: ASSVQGVIHQPQH

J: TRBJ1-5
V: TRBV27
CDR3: ASSSSFDRFNQPQH

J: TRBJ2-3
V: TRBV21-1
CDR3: ASRQRNLFMLDRPRTDTQY

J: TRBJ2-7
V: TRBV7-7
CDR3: ASSPTSGGSYEQY

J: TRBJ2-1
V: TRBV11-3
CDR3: ASSSYSGRQNEQF

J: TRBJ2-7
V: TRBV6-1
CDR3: DSSEEGQY

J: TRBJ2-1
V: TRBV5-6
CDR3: ASSLGGREYNEQF

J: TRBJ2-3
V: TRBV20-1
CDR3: SAVGLAGGTDTQY

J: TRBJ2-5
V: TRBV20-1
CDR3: SARVGTSGGKETQY

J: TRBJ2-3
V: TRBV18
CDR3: ASSPGQLSTDTQY

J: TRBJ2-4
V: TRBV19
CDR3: ASSTLETGDNIQY

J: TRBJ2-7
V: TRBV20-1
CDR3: SAKIDSYEQY

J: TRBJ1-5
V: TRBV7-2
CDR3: ASSLELGNQPQH

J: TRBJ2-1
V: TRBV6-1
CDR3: ASREGGVYNEQF

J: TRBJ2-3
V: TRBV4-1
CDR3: ASSQVGPVLGALSTDTQY

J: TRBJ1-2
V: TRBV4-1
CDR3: ASSQGQGAGYT

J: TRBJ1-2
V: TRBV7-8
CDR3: ASSLDLATQSYT

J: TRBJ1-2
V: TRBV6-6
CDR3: ASSRRVPYGYT

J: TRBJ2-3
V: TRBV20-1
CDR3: SARDRGPTDTQY

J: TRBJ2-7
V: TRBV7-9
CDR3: ASSSWRDSYEQY

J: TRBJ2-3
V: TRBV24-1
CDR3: ATSDLRGGIDTDTQY

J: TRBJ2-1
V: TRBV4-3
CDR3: ASSEEREGIQNEQF

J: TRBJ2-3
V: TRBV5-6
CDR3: ASSLAYSADTQY

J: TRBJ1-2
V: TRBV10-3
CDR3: AISRDREGGGYT

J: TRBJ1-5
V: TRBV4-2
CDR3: ASSQDGDSYQPQH

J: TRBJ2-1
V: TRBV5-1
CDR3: ASSLALAGNNEQF

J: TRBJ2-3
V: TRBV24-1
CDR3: ASQGEADTQY

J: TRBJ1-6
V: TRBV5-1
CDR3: ASSLGQANNSPLH

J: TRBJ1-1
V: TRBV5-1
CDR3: ASSPGDRDTEAF

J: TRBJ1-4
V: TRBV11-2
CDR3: ASSSAEGAPNEKLF

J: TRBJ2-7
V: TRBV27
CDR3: ASSKTGVVDEQY